These 21 T cell receptor beta chains originate from one sample sequenced in a study of T cell responses to AZD1222 COVID-19 vaccine. Clones were sequenced by immunoSEQ multiplex PCR, and TCRdb holds only the in-frame ones, with some missing. In the table there are 110,000 or so clones, more than 85% of which are singletons. This specimen was peripheral blood, taken 28 days after the second AZD1222 dose. These receptors were collected from an adult who received the AZD1222 COVID-19 vaccine.

The chain is built from TRBV19 and TRBJ1-1; D gene unclear. There are 15 residues in the CDR3. Trimming took off 6 bases at V and 11 bases at J, with 25 bases between the two ends. CDR1 is LNHDA and CDR2 is SQIVND in the germline V gene (reference sequence). The CDR3 nucleotides are TGTGCCAGTAGAGGCGATCACAGCCCCGAACTGGGGGCTTTCTTT. It codes for CASRGDHSPELGAFF.

This rearrangement joins TRBV5-4 to TRBJ2-7; D may be TRBD1 (5 bases). This CDR3 comprises 14 residues. Germline CDR1 and CDR2: SGHNT and YYREEE (reference sequence). Trimming left V 2 bases short and J 0 bases short, with 9 bases between. CDR3 sequence (DNA): TGTGCCAGCAGCTTTCAGGGCGGCTCCTACGAGCAGTACTTC. Translating it yields CASSFQGGSYEQYF.

J is TRBJ2-7 and V is TRBV29-1; D unclear. V was shortened by 6 bases and J by 1 base, with 13 bases between the two germline ends. CDR3 length equals 13 residues. The germline V gene has CDR1 SQVTM and CDR2 ANQGSEA. This CDR3 is CSVQKTGSYEQYF. The CDR3 region has the DNA TGCAGCGTACAAAAAACTGGGTCCTACGAGCAGTACTTC.

The chain is built from TRBV4-1 and TRBJ2-1, with a weak D call TRBD2 (5 bases). V lost 6 bases to trimming and J lost 2 bases, with 14 bases between them. Germline V CDR1 and CDR2: MGHRA, YSYEKL. The length of the CDR3 is 15 residues. CDR3 sequence: CASRNLASPYNEQFF. In DNA form, the CDR3 reads TGCGCCAGCAGGAACCTAGCTAGTCCCTACAATGAGCAGTTCTTC.

This chain connects TRBV30 to TRBJ1-2; 12 positions agree with TRBD1. V lost 3 bases to trimming and J lost 4 bases; unmatched junction nucleotides: 9. Germline loops: CDR1 GTSNPN, CDR2 SVGIG (reference sequence). This CDR3 spans 16 amino acids. CDR3 bases: TGTGCCTGGAGGGAAAAGGGGACAGGGGGCTTCTATGGCTACACCTTC. It codes for CAWREKGTGGFYGYTF. Using reference TRBV30 and TRBJ1-2 for the parts outside the CDR3, the full variable domain is SQTIHQWPATLVQPVGSPLSLECTVEGTSNPNLYWYRQAAGRGLQLLFYSVGIGQISSEVPQNLSASRPQDRQFILSSKKLLLSDSGFYLCAWREKGTGGFYGYTFGSGTRLTVV.

The V gene is TRBV30, the J gene TRBJ2-7, with 9 bases fitting TRBD1. Unmatched junction bases numbered 8, after V lost 7 bases and J lost 7 bases. CDR1 is GTSNPN and CDR2 is SVGIG in the germline V gene (reference sequence). The CDR3 contains 12 residues. The CDR3 DNA sequence: TGTGCCTCCAACCGGGACAGGGAGGAGCAGTACTTC. It codes for CASNRDREEQYF.

The chain joins TRBV24-1 to TRBJ2-3; either TRBD1 or TRBD2 may fit D (5 bases each). Germline CDR1 KGHDR, CDR2 SFDVKD. This CDR3 comprises 16 residues. Trimming stripped 10 bases from V and 2 bases from J, with 21 bases between. The CDR3 protein is CATNKGTAGLTDTQYF. The CDR3, as DNA: TGTGCCACAAATAAAGGGACGGCGGGCCTCACAGATACGCAGTATTTT.

The V gene is TRBV9, the J gene TRBJ2-1, with TRBD2 as a possible D gene (6 bases). V was pared by 4 bases and J by 7 bases, with 15 bases between. The length of the CDR3 is 14 residues. Per germline, CDR1 SGDLS and CDR2 YYNGEE. DNA for the CDR3: TGTGCCAGCAGCCGACCGGGAGAGGGTAATGAGCAGTTCTTC. This sequence encodes CASSRPGEGNEQFF.

This chain joins TRBV6-6 and TRBJ1-5; a weak D match, TRBD1 (5 bases). V lost 6 bases and J 6 bases, leaving 15 bases between the germline ends. The CDR3 loop spans 14 amino acids. Germline V CDR1 and CDR2: MNHNY, SVGAGI (reference sequence). In DNA form, the CDR3 reads TGTGCCAGCAGCCGAGGACAATTCAGTCAGCCCCAGCATTTT. Amino acids: CASSRGQFSQPQHF.

This rearrangement joins TRBV6-6 to TRBJ2-7; 9 positions match TRBD1. The CDR3 length is 14 residues. Germline CDR1 reads MNHNY; CDR2 reads SVGAGI (reference sequence). V dropped 4 bases and J dropped 4; count of bases not matched to a gene: 5. This chain's CDR3 is CASSSGQGSYEQYF. Written as DNA, the CDR3 is TGTGCCAGCAGTTCTGGACAGGGGTCGTACGAGCAGTACTTC.

The V call is TRBV19, the J call TRBJ2-7, with D maybe TRBD1 (7 bases). Germline V gene data show CDR1 as LNHDA and CDR2 as SQIVND (reference sequence). V gave up 4 bases and J gave up 4 bases, with 17 bases separating them. This CDR3 is built from 15 residues. The CDR3 DNA follows: TGTGCCAGTAGTACCCTGGAACAGGGGAGGTACGAGCAGTACTTC. It codes for CASSTLEQGRYEQYF.

The V and J genes are TRBV7-3 and TRBJ1-6; D might be TRBD1 (5 bases). The CDR3 is 14 residues long. Trimming took 4 bases from V and 7 from J, leaving 11 bases between them. Per germline, CDR1 SGHTA and CDR2 FQGTGA. CDR3 sequence reads: CASSSGTVNSPLHF. In nucleotides, the CDR3 is TGTGCCAGCAGCTCCGGGACGGTAAATTCACCCCTCCACTTT.

The chain joins TRBV18 to TRBJ2-5; 11 nucleotides line up with TRBD1. CDR1 is KGHSH, CDR2 LQKENI, per germline. There are 15 residues in the CDR3. Trimming cost V 6 bases and J 5 bases; bases outside gene matches: 8. CDR3 amino acids: CASSPGQGVGETQYF. As DNA, the CDR3 is TGTGCCAGCTCCCCGGGACAGGGGGTCGGGGAGACCCAGTACTTC.

The chain joins TRBV27 to TRBJ2-3, with D tentatively TRBD2 (6 bases). Germline assignment: CDR1 MNHEY and CDR2 SMNVEV (reference sequence). The V end was cut by 5 bases, the J end by 2 bases, with 14 bases between. The CDR3 is 15 amino acids. CDR3 region: CASSTLGGFTDTQYF. CDR3 nucleotide sequence: TGTGCCAGCAGTACCCTGGGGGGATTCACAGATACGCAGTATTTT.

J is TRBJ1-5 and V is TRBV19; D unresolved. Germline V CDR1 and CDR2: LNHDA, SQIVND (reference sequence). This CDR3 comprises 13 residues. Trimming removed 4 bases at V and 6 bases at J, with 10 bases between. The CDR3 sequence: CASSNRLSQPQHF. The CDR3 coding sequence is TGTGCCAGTAGTAATAGGCTGAGTCAGCCCCAGCATTTT.

The chain has TRBV9 and TRBJ2-3, with a tentative D call TRBD2 (5 bases). The V end was cut by 1 base, the J end by 1 base, with 13 bases between. Germline V CDR1 and CDR2: SGDLS, YYNGEE. The CDR3 has 16 residues. In DNA form, the CDR3 reads TGTGCCAGCAGCGTAATGGGTGGGCGGGGCACAGATACGCAGTATTTT. It yields the protein CASSVMGGRGTDTQYF. The whole variable domain, filled in from reference TRBV9 and TRBJ2-3, reads DSGVTQTPKHLITATGQRVTLRCSPRSGDLSVYWYQQSLDQGLQFLIQYYNGEERAKGNILERFSAQQFPDLHSELNLSSLELGDSALYFCASSVMGGRGTDTQYFGPGTRLTVL.

CDR3 amino acids: CASKAQETQYF. CDR3 bases: TGTGCCAGTAAAGCCCAAGAGACCCAGTACTTC. The rearrangement joins TRBV19 to TRBJ2-5; D unclear. The CDR3 is made up of 11 amino acids. V was clipped by 7 bases and J by 1 base, with 4 bases between them. CDR1 and CDR2 from the germline V gene are LNHDA and SQIVND (reference sequence).

CDR3 bases: TGTGCCAGCAGCAAAGTCAGGGCAAGGATTTATTCACCCCTCCACTTT. It translates to CASSKVRARIYSPLHF. V gene TRBV21-1 combines with J gene TRBJ1-6; the table's D call, TRBD1, was not checked against the DNA. TRBV21-1 corresponds to a pseudogene. The CDR3 consists of 16 residues.

V is TRBV2 and J is TRBJ1-2, with TRBD1 matching 9 bases. The CDR3 is made up of 15 amino acids. After removal of 4 bases from V and 3 bases from J, the junction contained 6 bases not matched to a gene. Germline assignment: CDR1 SNHLY and CDR2 FYNNEI. CDR3 region: CASSGGTGGYYGYTF. In nucleotides, the CDR3 is TGTGCCAGCAGTGGTGGCACAGGGGGCTACTATGGCTACACCTTC.

The rearrangement uses TRBV6-1 and TRBJ1-6, with D uncertain. The CDR3 totals 16 residues. V gave up 0 bases and J gave up 8 bases, with 14 bases separating them. CDR1 MNHNS and CDR2 SASEGT come from the germline V gene. Written as DNA, the CDR3 is TGTGCCAGCAGTGAAGCGTTTTTCGGGGATCATTCACCCCTCCACTTT. It translates to CASSEAFFGDHSPLHF.

The CDR3: CASSSLGTEYEQYF. Here the CDR3 DNA reads TGTGCCAGCAGTTCCCTTGGGACAGAGTACGAGCAGTACTTC. This chain connects TRBV27 to TRBJ2-7; 7 nucleotides match TRBD1. Per germline, CDR1 MNHEY and CDR2 SMNVEV (reference sequence). The junction had 7 bases not matched to a gene; V was cut back by 4 bases and J by 4 bases. The CDR3 extends over 14 amino acids.